This entry features one T cell receptor (beta chain) sequence. As yet, its antigen is unknown. Libraries were prepared by immunoSEQ multiplex PCR; TCRdb keeps only in-frame clonotypes and omits some of them. The sample carries under 250,000 clones, roughly 83% recorded once. This record belongs to a study of cytomegalovirus exposure and HLA in healthy donors. Regarding the study as a whole: The classifier was said to identify cytomegalovirus status with high specificity and sensitivity. A list of around 160 TCR beta chains associated with cytomegalovirus was given. According to a subsequent analysis, TCR clusters identified in the first cohort showed a tendency to co-occur across the 100 to 150 validation repertoires. It was confirmed in vitro that a few of the CMV-associated chains were specific for CMV antigens.

V dropped 2 bases and J dropped 5 bases, with 10 bases sitting between them. The germline V gene encodes CDR1 SGHTA and CDR2 FQGTGA. The CDR3 has 14 residues. The chain links TRBV7-3 to TRBJ2-1, with no clear D. The receptor was derived from a woman aged 18 to 35 in good health and CMV-seronegative. The specimen sequenced was PBMCs. CDR3 sequence (DNA): TGTGCCAGCAGCTTAGGGTGGAAAAACAATGAGCAGTTCTTC. Amino acid sequence: CASSLGWKNNEQFF.